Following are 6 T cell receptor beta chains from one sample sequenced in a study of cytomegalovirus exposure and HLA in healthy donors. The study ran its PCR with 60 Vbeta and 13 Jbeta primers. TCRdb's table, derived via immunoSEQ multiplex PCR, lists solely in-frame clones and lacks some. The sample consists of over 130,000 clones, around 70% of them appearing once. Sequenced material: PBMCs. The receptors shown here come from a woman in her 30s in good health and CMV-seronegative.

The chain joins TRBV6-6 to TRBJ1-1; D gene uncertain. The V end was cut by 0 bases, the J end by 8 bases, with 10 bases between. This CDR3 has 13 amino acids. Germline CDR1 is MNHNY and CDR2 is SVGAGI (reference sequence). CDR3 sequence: CASSYSRQAEAFF. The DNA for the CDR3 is TGTGCCAGCAGTTACTCTAGACAAGCCGAAGCTTTCTTT.

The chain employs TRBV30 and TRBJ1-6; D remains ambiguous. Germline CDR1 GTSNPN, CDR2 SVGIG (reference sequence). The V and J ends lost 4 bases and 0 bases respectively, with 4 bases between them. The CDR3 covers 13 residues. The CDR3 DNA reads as TGTGCCTGGAAGAGCTCCTATAATTCACCCCTCCACTTT. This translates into CAWKSSYNSPLHF.

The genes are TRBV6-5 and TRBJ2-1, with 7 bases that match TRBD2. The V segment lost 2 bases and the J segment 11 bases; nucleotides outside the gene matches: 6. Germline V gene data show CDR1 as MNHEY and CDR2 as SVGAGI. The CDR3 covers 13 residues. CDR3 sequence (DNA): TGTGCCAGCAGTTACGGCGGGGAGGGGAAGCAGTTCTTC. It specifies CASSYGGEGKQFF.

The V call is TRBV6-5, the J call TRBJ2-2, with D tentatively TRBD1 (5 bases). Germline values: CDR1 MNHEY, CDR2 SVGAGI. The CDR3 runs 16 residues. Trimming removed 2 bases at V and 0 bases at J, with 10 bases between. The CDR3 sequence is CASSYGGATNTGELFF. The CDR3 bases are TGTGCCAGCAGTTACGGTGGGGCGACGAACACCGGGGAGCTGTTTTTT.

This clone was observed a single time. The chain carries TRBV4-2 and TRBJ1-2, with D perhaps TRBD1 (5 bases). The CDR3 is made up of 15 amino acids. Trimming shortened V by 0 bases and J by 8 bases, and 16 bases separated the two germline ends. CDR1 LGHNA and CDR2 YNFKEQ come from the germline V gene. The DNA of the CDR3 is TGTGCCAGCAGCCAAGATCTGGGACCGGGAGCGGGCTACACCTTC. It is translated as CASSQDLGPGAGYTF.

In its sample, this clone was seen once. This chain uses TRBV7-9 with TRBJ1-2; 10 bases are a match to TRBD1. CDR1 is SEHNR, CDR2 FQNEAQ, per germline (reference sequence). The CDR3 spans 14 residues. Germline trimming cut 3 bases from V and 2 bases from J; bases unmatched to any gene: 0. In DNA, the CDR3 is TGTGCCAGCAGCTTGGGACAGGGGAACTATGGCTACACCTTC. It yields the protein CASSLGQGNYGYTF.